The 19 T cell receptor beta chains reported below all come from one sample, sequenced in a study of cytomegalovirus exposure and HLA in healthy donors (dated by TCRdb to the late 2010s). To prepare the library, the immunoSEQ multiplex PCR assay was applied. A mixture of 60 forward primers for TCR Vbeta segments and 13 reverse primers for TCR Jbeta segments was used in the multiplex PCR. Sourced from immuneACCESS, this table was stored by TCRdb with only in-frame sequences that have V and J called. A share of the clones is absent; for the studies checked, an unresolved V gene accounts for under half, and the remainder has no known explanation. For this sample there are about 130,000 clones; 60% to 75% appear just once. The top ten hold over 1.5% of the sample. Specimen: PBMCs. The receptors here all came from a human donor in good health.

This chain links TRBV15 with TRBJ2-1; D is undetermined. V was cut by 0 bases and J by 9 bases, with 15 bases left in between. CDR1 is LNHNV, CDR2 YYDKDF, per germline (reference sequence). The CDR3 runs to 15 residues. The CDR3, as DNA: TGTGCCACCAGCAGAGAGGTACGAGGCGGAAGTGAGCAGTTCTTC. It yields the protein CATSREVRGGSEQFF. Complete variable domain (other parts from reference TRBV15 and TRBJ2-1): DAMVIQNPRYQVTQFGKPVTLSCSQTLNHNVMYWYQQKSSQAPKLLFHYYDKDFNNEADTPDNFQSRRPNTSFCFLDIRSPGLGDTAMYLCATSREVRGGSEQFFGPGTRLTVL.

This chain uses TRBV7-2 with TRBJ2-1; tentatively, D is TRBD2 (6 bases). Germline CDR1 SGHTA, CDR2 FQGNSA. This CDR3 is 16 amino acids long. Trimming removed 4 bases from V and 2 bases from J, with 15 bases in between. CDR3 amino acids: CASSSVGGDAYNEQFF. The CDR3 bases are TGTGCCAGCAGCTCCGTGGGGGGAGACGCCTACAATGAGCAGTTCTTC. Complete variable domain (other parts from reference TRBV7-2 and TRBJ2-1): GAGVSQSPSNKVTEKGKDVELRCDPISGHTALYWYRQSLGQGLEFLIYFQGNSAPDKSGLPSDRFSAERTGGSVSTLTIQRTQQEDSAVYLCASSSVGGDAYNEQFFGPGTRLTVL.

The V gene is TRBV11-3, the J gene TRBJ2-7; 8 nucleotides align to TRBD2. J was trimmed by 4 bases and V by 5 bases; bases with no gene match: 4. The germline V gene has CDR1 SGHNT and CDR2 YENEEA. The CDR3 contains 13 residues. The CDR3 DNA reads as TGTGCCAGCAGCCCGAGCGGGAGTTACGAGCAGTACTTC. Protein product: CASSPSGSYEQYF.

V is TRBV12-1 and J is TRBJ2-7; TRBD2 is taken as the D call from the table, unchecked against the DNA. TRBV12-1 is a recognized pseudogene. The CDR3 totals 11 residues. This chain's CDR3 is CASALATEQYF. The CDR3 nucleotides are TGTGCCAGCGCGTTAGCTACCGAGCAGTACTTC.

A word on this clone: The sample carries other DNA sequences with the same CDR3. The rearrangement joins TRBV6-5 to TRBJ2-1; D unclear. Germline-derived CDR1 and CDR2 are MNHEY and SVGAGI. The V gene lost 6 bases and the J gene lost 8 bases, with 14 bases spanning the gap. This CDR3 contains 13 residues. The CDR3 protein is CASRRPDRDEQFF. The CDR3 DNA follows: TGTGCCAGCAGGAGACCCGATCGGGATGAGCAGTTCTTC.

The chain carries TRBV11-2 and TRBJ2-1; 7 nucleotides agree with TRBD1. CDR1 and CDR2 (germline): SGHAT, FQNNGV. The CDR3 is 13 amino acids. Trimming cost V 0 bases and J 13 bases; bases outside gene matches: 6. In DNA, the CDR3 is TGTGCCAGCAGCTTAGATCGACAGGGCGCACAGTTCTTC. Its translation is CASSLDRQGAQFF.

The J gene is TRBJ2-1, the V gene TRBV15; a weak D match, TRBD2 (6 bases). Per the germline V gene, CDR1 is LNHNV and CDR2 is YYDKDF (reference sequence). V gave up 1 base and J gave up 7 bases, with 17 bases separating them. This CDR3 has 16 amino acids. CDR3 residues: CATSRVPTGARNEQFF. CDR3 sequence (DNA): TGTGCCACCAGCAGAGTACCTACGGGAGCGAGGAATGAGCAGTTCTTC.

This clone is a singleton in its sample. The rearrangement joins TRBV5-4 to TRBJ2-5; 10 bases match TRBD1. Germline V gene data show CDR1 as SGHNT and CDR2 as YYREEE (reference sequence). J gave up 5 bases and V 4 bases, and 11 bases lay outside the gene matches. This CDR3 has 16 residues. For the CDR3, the DNA is TGTGCCAGCAGCCGACAGACAGGGGGCGCCCCGGAGACCCAGTACTTC. It codes for CASSRQTGGAPETQYF.

V gene TRBV11-2 combines with J gene TRBJ2-1; 10 nucleotides agree with TRBD2. This CDR3 region has 18 residues. CDR1 and CDR2 from the germline V gene are SGHAT and FQNNGV. With V trimmed by 5 bases and J by 5 bases, 15 bases remained unmatched. CDR3 residues: CASSPHPSGSSWDNEQFF. CDR3 DNA sequence: TGTGCCAGCAGCCCTCATCCTAGCGGGAGTTCATGGGACAATGAGCAGTTCTTC.

This chain links TRBV28 with TRBJ2-3; maybe TRBD2 (6 bases). The CDR3 totals 15 residues. Germline CDR1 MDHEN, CDR2 SYDVKM. V was trimmed by 6 bases and J by 6 bases, leaving 19 bases between them. CDR3 nucleotides: TGTGCCAGCAGCCACGACGAGAGACTAGTTGATACGCAGTATTTT. It specifies CASSHDERLVDTQYF.

The CDR3 DNA sequence: TGCGCCAGCAGCCAAGTAGGGAGAGGGAAAAACATTCAGTACTTC. This encodes CASSQVGRGKNIQYF. The J gene is TRBJ2-4, the V gene TRBV4-1; D is possibly TRBD2 (5 bases). The CDR3 extends over 15 amino acids. From germline, CDR1 is MGHRA and CDR2 YSYEKL. V was pared by 1 base and J by 4 bases, with 11 bases between.

The chain recombines TRBV7-9 with TRBJ2-7, with 8 bases that match TRBD2. The CDR3 spans 15 residues. Germline V gives CDR1 SEHNR, CDR2 FQNEAQ (reference sequence). The V segment lost 5 bases and the J segment 0 bases; nucleotides outside the gene matches: 6. Here the CDR3 DNA reads TGTGCCAGCAGCACAGTGAGCGGGAGCTCCTACGAGCAGTACTTC. Translating gives CASSTVSGSSYEQYF.

The rearrangement links TRBV7-9 to TRBJ2-2, with a weak D call TRBD1 (5 bases). Germline V gene data show CDR1 as SEHNR and CDR2 as FQNEAQ (reference sequence). The CDR3 covers 14 residues. V lost 6 bases, J lost 5 bases, and 13 bases lay in between. The CDR3, as DNA: TGTGCCAGCAGTCAAGCAAGGGGAACCGGGGAGCTGTTTTTT. Amino acids: CASSQARGTGELFF. Full variable domain (rest looked up from reference TRBV7-9 and TRBJ2-2): DTGVSQNPRHKITKRGQNVTFRCDPISEHNRLYWYRQTLGQGPEFLTYFQNEAQLEKSRLLSDRFSAERPKGSFSTLEIQRTEQGDSAMYLCASSQARGTGELFFGEGSRLTVL.

The V gene is TRBV28, the J gene TRBJ1-6; D might be TRBD1 (6 bases). V lost 2 bases and J 8 bases, leaving 10 bases between the germline ends. The CDR3 runs to 14 residues. Germline V CDR1 and CDR2: MDHEN, SYDVKM. The CDR3 sequence is CASSLGGRHSPLHF. CDR3 coding DNA: TGTGCCAGCAGTTTAGGGGGCAGACATTCACCCCTCCACTTT. Using reference TRBV28 and TRBJ1-6 for the parts outside the CDR3, the full variable domain is DVKVTQSSRYLVKRTGEKVFLECVQDMDHENMFWYRQDPGLGLRLIYFSYDVKMKEKGDIPEGYSVSREKKERFSLILESASTNQTSMYLCASSLGGRHSPLHFGNGTRLTVT.

This chain joins TRBV5-1 and TRBJ1-3; D uncertain. Germline V gene data show CDR1 as SGHRS and CDR2 as YFSETQ. The CDR3 sequence is 19 residues long. Trimming cost V 2 bases and J 0 bases, with 21 bases left between them. CDR3 DNA: TGCGCCAGCAGCTTTTCTAGTCCCTCGGGAGGGTTCTCTGGAAACACCATATATTTT. Amino acid sequence: CASSFSSPSGGFSGNTIYF.

This chain uses TRBV18 with TRBJ1-3, with D uncertain. Germline CDR1 reads KGHSH; CDR2 reads LQKENI. The CDR3 is made up of 15 amino acids. Trimming shortened V by 2 bases and J by 2 bases, and 10 bases separated the two germline ends. As DNA, the CDR3 is TGTGCCAGCTCACCAACTACCTTGACTGGAAACACCATATATTTT. It is translated as CASSPTTLTGNTIYF.

The chain couples TRBV7-6 to TRBJ2-1; 8 positions match TRBD2. Unmatched junction bases numbered 6, after V lost 6 bases and J lost 5 bases. The CDR3 has 14 residues. Germline CDR1 reads SGHVS; CDR2 reads FNYEAQ. CDR3 DNA sequence: TGTGCCAGCAGTCCGGGAGCGGGGGACAATGAGCAGTTCTTC. This translates into CASSPGAGDNEQFF.

CDR3 amino acids: CAISESGQTQETQYF. The CDR3 coding sequence is TGTGCCATCAGTGAGTCCGGACAGACCCAAGAGACCCAGTACTTC. V and J are TRBV10-3 and TRBJ2-5, with D tentatively TRBD1 (6 bases). This CDR3 is built from 15 residues. Trimming cost V 0 bases and J 1 base, with 9 bases left between them. Germline loops: CDR1 ENHRY, CDR2 SYGVKD.

This clone has a single count. The chain combines TRBV9 with TRBJ2-1; TRBD2 is a possible D gene (5 bases). V lost 4 bases and J lost 4, with 15 bases in between. CDR1 SGDLS and CDR2 YYNGEE come from the germline V gene. The CDR3 contains 15 residues. CDR3 protein: CASSPGSNYYNEQFF. CDR3 bases: TGTGCCAGCAGCCCGGGAAGTAACTATTACAATGAGCAGTTCTTC.